Detailed here is one T cell receptor beta chain. Per the original data handling: Reference gene primer amplification in the assay estimated nucleated cell counts. Sequenced by immunoSEQ multiplex PCR; TCRdb stores in-frame clones only, minus some. The V and J calls and clone size come from that table; D and trimming were worked out from the DNA. Of approximately 72,000 clones listed, less than 90% are singletons. This entry is derived from a study of blood T cell repertoires in COVID-19. This CDR3 is 15 amino acids long. Germline V gene data show CDR1 as MNHEY and CDR2 as SVGEGT. J lost 5 bases, V lost 6 bases, and 8 bases had no gene match.

J is TRBJ2-2 and V is TRBV6-2 or TRBV6-3; TRBD1 matches 8 bases. This clonotype originated in a middle-aged man with active COVID-19. The material sequenced was peripheral blood. This chain's CDR3 is CASSPGQAMTGELFF. CDR3 nucleotide sequence: TGTGCCAGCAGCCCGGGACAGGCCATGACCGGGGAGCTGTTTTTT.